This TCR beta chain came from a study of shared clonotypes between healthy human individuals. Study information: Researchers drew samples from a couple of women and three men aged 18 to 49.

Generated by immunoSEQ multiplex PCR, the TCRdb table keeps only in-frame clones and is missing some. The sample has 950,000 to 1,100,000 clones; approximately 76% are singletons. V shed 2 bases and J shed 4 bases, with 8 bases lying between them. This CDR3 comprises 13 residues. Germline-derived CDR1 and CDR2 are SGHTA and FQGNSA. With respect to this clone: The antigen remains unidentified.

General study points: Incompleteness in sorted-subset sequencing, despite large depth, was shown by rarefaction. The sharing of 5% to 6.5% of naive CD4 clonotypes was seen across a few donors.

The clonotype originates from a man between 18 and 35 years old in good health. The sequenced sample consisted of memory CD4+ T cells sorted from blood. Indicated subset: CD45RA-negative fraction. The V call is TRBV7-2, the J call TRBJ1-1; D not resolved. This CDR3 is CASSLKAGTEAFF. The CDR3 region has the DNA TGTGCCAGCAGCTTAAAGGCTGGCACTGAAGCTTTCTTT.